These 23 T cell receptor beta chains came from one sample sequenced in a study of T cells in Graves' hyperthyroidism and ophthalmopathy. TCR beta CDR3 regions were amplified from RNA transcripts. During a first-round RT-PCR of the TCR CDR3, the HTBI primer set was used. In TCRdb, the multiplex PCR reads were re-called with MiXCR into one record per CDR3 protein. This sample has roughly 500,000 distinct CDR3 sequences; approximately 15% occur once, and the top ten carry less than 6%. The sample consisted of blood. These receptors were taken from a woman in her twenties or thirties with Graves' hyperthyroidism that later progressed to Graves' ophthalmopathy.

This clonotype was detected ten times or more. The chain's CDR3 is CASRGGTSGRANGFF. In DNA, the CDR3 is TGTGCCAGCAGGGGGGGGACTAGCGGGAGGGCCAACGGGTTCTTC. The J gene is TRBJ2-1, the V gene TRBV2; 16 bases align to TRBD2. The CDR3 consists of 15 residues. Germline V gives CDR1 SNHLY, CDR2 FYNNEI. The V gene end was trimmed by 6 bases and the J gene end by 15 bases; junction bases not matched to a gene: 11.

This clonotype was counted at least ten times. The J gene is TRBJ2-3, the V gene TRBV5-1; D unclear. CDR3 length: 13 residues. The germline V and J ends were trimmed by 5 bases and 1 base, with 8 bases remaining between them. Germline CDR1 SGHRS, CDR2 YFSETQ. CDR3 nucleotide sequence: TGCGCCAGCAGGCGGACCGGCACAGATACGCAGTATTTT. As protein: CASRRTGTDTQYF.

The rearrangement uses TRBV30 and TRBJ1-1; D remains ambiguous. The ends were cut back, 4 bases at V and 11 bases at J, with 17 bases in the middle. Per germline, CDR1 GTSNPN and CDR2 SVGIG (reference sequence). This CDR3 is built from 12 residues. The CDR3 spells CAWNHPRVEAFF. The CDR3 DNA reads TGTGCCTGGAATCACCCCCGGGTGGAGGCTTTCTTT. Combining the CDR3 with reference TRBV30 and TRBJ1-1 gives the whole variable domain SQTIHQWPATLVQPVGSPLSLECTVEGTSNPNLYWYRQAAGRGLQLLFYSVGIGQISSEVPQNLSASRPQDRQFILSSKKLLLSDSGFYLCAWNHPRVEAFFGQGTRLTVV.

This clonotype was seen many times. This sequence joins TRBV28 and TRBJ2-7, with a tentative D call TRBD1 (5 bases). The CDR3 runs 12 residues. Germline CDR1 and CDR2: MDHEN and SYDVKM. The V gene lost 3 bases and the J gene lost 8 bases, with 11 bases spanning the gap. The CDR3 coding sequence is TGTGCCAGCAGTTTTGGCAGGGCCAAGCAGTACTTC. Translation: CASSFGRAKQYF.

This clonotype has at least ten counts. V and J are TRBV24-1 and TRBJ2-7, with D possibly being TRBD1 (5 bases). Per germline, CDR1 KGHDR and CDR2 SFDVKD. The CDR3 covers 13 residues. The V and J ends lost 5 bases and 5 bases respectively, with 12 bases between them. CDR3 in amino acids: CATSGQGHDEQYF. The CDR3 DNA reads as TGTGCCACCAGTGGTCAAGGACACGACGAGCAGTACTTC.

This clonotype was observed a few times. The chain's CDR3 is CASSVVETGDAPLHF. CDR3 nucleotides: TGTGCCAGCAGCGTAGTGGAGACAGGTGACGCTCCCCTCCACTTT. The J gene is TRBJ1-6, the V gene TRBV9; D is perhaps TRBD1 (6 bases). CDR1 and CDR2 (germline): SGDLS, YYNGEE. There are 15 residues in the CDR3. The germline V and J ends were trimmed by 0 bases and 13 bases, with 17 bases remaining between them.

The CDR3, as DNA: TGTGCCAGCAGTTACTCTTCCGCTTGGGGGTTTCCTAACTATGGCTACACCTTC. Translated: CASSYSSAWGFPNYGYTF. The chain links TRBV6-6 to TRBJ1-2; D possibly corresponds to TRBD1 (5 bases). Trimming pared 0 bases from V and 0 bases from J, leaving 17 bases between. CDR3 size: 18 residues. Per the germline V gene, CDR1 is MNHNY and CDR2 is SVGAGI (reference sequence).

This clonotype was recorded a few times. The genes are TRBV7-9 and TRBJ2-1, with 11 bases identical to TRBD2. The CDR3 sequence is 18 residues long. Germline CDR1 and CDR2: SEHNR and FQNEAQ (reference sequence). V lost 0 bases, J lost 3 bases, and 7 bases stayed unmatched. CDR3 in amino acids: CASSLAFPTSGSYNEQFF. CDR3 DNA sequence: TGTGCCAGCAGCTTAGCCTTCCCCACTAGCGGGAGCTACAATGAGCAGTTCTTC.

This clonotype was found many times. V usage is TRBV5-1 and J usage is TRBJ1-1; D gene unclear. V shed 4 bases and J shed 1 base, with 14 bases lying between them. The CDR3 has 15 amino acids. In germline, CDR1 is SGHRS, CDR2 YFSETQ. The CDR3 here is CASSLSTEWNTEAFF. In DNA form, the CDR3 reads TGCGCCAGCAGCCTATCGACGGAATGGAACACTGAAGCTTTCTTT.

V and J are TRBV6-2 or TRBV6-3 and TRBJ1-3; a possible D gene is TRBD1 (5 bases). The CDR3 length is 15 residues. The V gene lost 6 bases and the J gene lost 0 bases, with 12 bases spanning the gap. Germline V gene sequence: CDR1 MNHEY, CDR2 SVGEGT. For the CDR3, the DNA is TGTGCCAGCAGGGGGACCGAGAGCTCTGGAAACACCATATATTTT. Amino acid sequence: CASRGTESSGNTIYF.

This clonotype appeared many times. V and J are TRBV2 and TRBJ1-2; 7 positions match TRBD1. The germline V gene has CDR1 SNHLY and CDR2 FYNNEI. Germline trimming cut 9 bases from V and 7 bases from J; bases unmatched to any gene: 11. The CDR3 has 13 residues. As DNA, the CDR3 is TGTGCCAGAAGACAGGGACTAAAGGGTGGCTACACCTTC. Residues: CARRQGLKGGYTF.

This clonotype turned up a few times. This rearrangement joins TRBV28 to TRBJ2-3; 7 bases map to TRBD2. The CDR3 is 15 amino acids. The V gene end was trimmed by 6 bases and the J gene end by 2 bases; junction bases not matched to a gene: 8. Germline V CDR1 and CDR2: MDHEN, SYDVKM. DNA for the CDR3: TGTGCCAGCAGGATAGCGGGCACGAACACAGATACGCAGTATTTT. Amino acid sequence: CASRIAGTNTDTQYF.

The chain carries TRBV4-1 and TRBJ2-1, with 7 nucleotides matching TRBD2. V lost 0 bases to trimming and J lost 4 bases; unmatched junction nucleotides: 9. The CDR3 consists of 17 residues. Germline assignment: CDR1 MGHRA and CDR2 YSYEKL. The CDR3 reads CASSQESRASGYNEQFF. The CDR3 DNA follows: TGCGCCAGCAGCCAAGAATCCAGGGCTAGCGGATACAATGAGCAGTTCTTC.

This clonotype was counted many times. The V and J genes are TRBV6-2 or TRBV6-3 and TRBJ2-1; possible D gene TRBD2, 6 bases. The CDR3 spans 14 residues. From germline, CDR1 is MNHEY and CDR2 SVGEGT. V was cut by 8 bases and J by 2 bases, with 13 bases left in between. CDR3 sequence reads: CASRDTGAYNEQFF. The CDR3 region has the DNA TGTGCCAGCCGAGACACGGGGGCCTACAATGAGCAGTTCTTC.

This clonotype was picked up a small number of times. The rearrangement joins TRBV2 to TRBJ2-5; D gene ambiguous. V was clipped by 2 bases and J by 5 bases, with 9 bases between them. This CDR3 is built from 13 residues. Germline lookup yields CDR1 SNHLY and CDR2 FYNNEI. CDR3 protein: CASSEWVEETQYF. DNA for the CDR3: TGTGCCAGCAGTGAATGGGTGGAGGAGACCCAGTACTTC.

This clonotype has a count of ten or more. The genes are TRBV9 and TRBJ2-1; 9 bases align to TRBD2. The germline V gene encodes CDR1 SGDLS and CDR2 YYNGEE. CDR3 length: 17 residues. The junction had 13 bases not matched to a gene; V was cut back by 0 bases and J by 9 bases. The CDR3 bases are TGTGCCAGCAGCGTAGGAAACTGGCTAGCGGGAAGTGGTGAGCAGTTCTTC. Translated: CASSVGNWLAGSGEQFF.

This clonotype was counted many times. V and J are TRBV5-1 and TRBJ2-1; 9 nucleotides line up with TRBD2. Germline V CDR1 and CDR2: SGHRS, YFSETQ. After removal of 5 bases from V and 9 bases from J, the junction contained 18 bases not matched to a gene. The CDR3 has 17 residues. The CDR3 region is CASRMGAGGKSAGEQFF. The CDR3 region has the DNA TGCGCCAGCAGAATGGGAGCGGGAGGAAAGTCTGCGGGTGAGCAGTTCTTC.

This clonotype came up many times. The V and J genes are TRBV10-3 and TRBJ2-7; 13 bases line up with TRBD2. Unmatched junction bases numbered 9, after V lost 3 bases and J lost 4 bases. CDR3 length: 17 residues. Germline-derived CDR1 and CDR2 are ENHRY and SYGVKD. In DNA, the CDR3 is TGTGCCATCAGTGACACCGGGACTAGCGGGATCAGTTACGAGCAGTACTTC. This codes for CAISDTGTSGISYEQYF.

This clonotype was seen ten or more times. J is TRBJ1-5 and V is TRBV28; D not resolved. V was clipped by 2 bases and J by 0 bases, with 11 bases between them. Germline-derived CDR1 and CDR2 are MDHEN and SYDVKM. The CDR3 loop spans 16 amino acids. The CDR3 reads CASSLKAYYSNQPQHF. The CDR3 nucleotides are TGTGCCAGCAGTTTAAAGGCCTACTATAGCAATCAGCCCCAGCATTTT.

Points on this clonotype: At one end the junction does not follow the germline gene, possibly because of a read error. The chain recombines TRBV10-1 with TRBJ1-6; TRBD1 agrees at 7 bases. The CDR3 spans 15 residues. Per the germline V gene, CDR1 is WNHNN and CDR2 is SYGVQD (reference sequence). The CDR3 DNA reads as TGTGCCAGCAGTGAGAGGGACAGTTCAAATTCACCCCTCCACTTT. Its translation is CASSERDSSNSPLHF.

This clonotype was picked up many times. The J gene is TRBJ1-5, the V gene TRBV10-3; 9 bases map to TRBD1. CDR1 ENHRY and CDR2 SYGVKD come from the germline V gene. The CDR3 spans 14 residues. Trimming cost V 10 bases and J 2 bases; bases outside gene matches: 6. The CDR3 here is CASTGGAGNQPQHF. The CDR3, as DNA: TGTGCCAGTACAGGGGGCGCGGGCAATCAGCCCCAGCATTTT.

This chain connects TRBV19 to TRBJ1-6; D ambiguous. The CDR3 extends over 13 amino acids. Germline CDR1 reads LNHDA; CDR2 reads SQIVND (reference sequence). Deletions cut 7 bases from V and 9 bases from J, with 13 bases between. CDR3 bases: TGTGCCAGTACCTCATCTAGGGTTTCACCCCTCCACTTT. This gives the protein CASTSSRVSPLHF. The complete variable domain, with remaining parts taken from reference TRBV19 and TRBJ1-6, reads DGGITQSPKYLFRKEGQNVTLSCEQNLNHDAMYWYRQDPGQGLRLIYYSQIVNDFQKGDIAEGYSVSREKKESFPLTVTSAQKNPTAFYLCASTSSRVSPLHFGNGTRLTVT.

About this clonotype: It may be a read error: a sequence one base away is much more abundant. The genes are TRBV30 and TRBJ1-1, with 7 bases lining up with TRBD1. Germline V gene lookup returns CDR1 GTSNPN and CDR2 SVGIG (reference sequence). The CDR3 spans 13 residues. For the CDR3, the DNA is TGTGCCTGGGTACGACAGGGAGGTACTGAAGCTCTCTTT. Translating gives CAWVRQGGTEALF. Full variable domain (missing parts from reference TRBV30 and TRBJ1-1): SQTIHQWPATLVQPVGSPLSLECTVEGTSNPNLYWYRQAAGRGLQLLFYSVGIGQISSEVPQNLSASRPQDRQFILSSKKLLLSDSGFYLCAWVRQGGTEALFGQGTRLTVV.